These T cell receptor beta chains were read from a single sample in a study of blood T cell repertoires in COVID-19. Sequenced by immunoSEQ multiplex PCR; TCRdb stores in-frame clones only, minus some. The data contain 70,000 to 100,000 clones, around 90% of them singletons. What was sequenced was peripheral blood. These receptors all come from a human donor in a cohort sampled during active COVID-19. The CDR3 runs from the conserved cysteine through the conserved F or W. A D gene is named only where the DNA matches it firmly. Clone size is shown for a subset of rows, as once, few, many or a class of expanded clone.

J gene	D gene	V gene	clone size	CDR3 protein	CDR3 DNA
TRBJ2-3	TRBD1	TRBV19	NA	CASRQGATDTQYF	TGTGCCAGTCGACAGGGGGCAACAGATACGCAGTATTTT
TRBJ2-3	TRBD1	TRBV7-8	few	CASSTGTGGSDTQYF	TGTGCCAGCAGTACCGGGACAGGGGGTTCAGATACGCAGTATTTT
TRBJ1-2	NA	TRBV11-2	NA	CASSPGRTLYGYTF	TGTGCCAGCAGCCCTGGGCGGACACTTTATGGCTACACCTTC
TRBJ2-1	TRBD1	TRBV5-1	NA	CASSEGQNNEQFF	TGCGCCAGCAGCGAGGGACAGAACAATGAGCAGTTCTTC
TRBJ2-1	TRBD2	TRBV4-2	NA	CASSQERVGGIYNEQFF	TGTGCCAGCAGCCAGGAGAGGGTGGGGGGGATCTACAATGAGCAGTTCTTC
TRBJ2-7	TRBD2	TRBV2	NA	CASKSGTSGVSYEQYF	TGTGCCAGCAAATCCGGGACTAGCGGCGTCTCCTACGAGCAGTACTTC
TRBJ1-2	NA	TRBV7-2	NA	CASSLGLGVRGYTF	TGTGCCAGCAGCTTAGGGTTGGGCGTCCGTGGCTACACCTTC
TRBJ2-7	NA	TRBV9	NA	CASSVGEGYEQYF	TGTGCCAGCAGCGTAGGAGAGGGATACGAGCAGTACTTC
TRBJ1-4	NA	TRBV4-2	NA	CASSQDGTSNEKLFF	TGTGCCAGCAGCCAAGACGGGACAAGTAATGAAAAACTGTTTTTT
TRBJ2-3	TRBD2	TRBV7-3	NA	CASSLASGGRGTDTQYF	TGTGCCAGCAGCCTAGCTAGCGGGGGGCGGGGCACAGATACGCAGTATTTT
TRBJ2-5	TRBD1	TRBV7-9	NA	CASSLETGGTQYF	TGTGCCAGCAGCTTAGAAACAGGGGGGACCCAGTACTTC
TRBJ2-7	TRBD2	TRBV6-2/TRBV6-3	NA	CASSYGTSGGPSNEQYF	TGTGCCAGCAGTTACGGGACTAGCGGGGGTCCAAGCAACGAGCAGTACTTC
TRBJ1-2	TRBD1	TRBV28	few	CASSPGGVYGYTF	TGTGCCAGCAGCCCAGGGGGCGTCTATGGCTACACCTTC
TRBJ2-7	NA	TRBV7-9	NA	CASRQAGSTYEQYF	TGTGCCAGCAGGCAGGCCGGCAGTACATACGAGCAGTACTTC